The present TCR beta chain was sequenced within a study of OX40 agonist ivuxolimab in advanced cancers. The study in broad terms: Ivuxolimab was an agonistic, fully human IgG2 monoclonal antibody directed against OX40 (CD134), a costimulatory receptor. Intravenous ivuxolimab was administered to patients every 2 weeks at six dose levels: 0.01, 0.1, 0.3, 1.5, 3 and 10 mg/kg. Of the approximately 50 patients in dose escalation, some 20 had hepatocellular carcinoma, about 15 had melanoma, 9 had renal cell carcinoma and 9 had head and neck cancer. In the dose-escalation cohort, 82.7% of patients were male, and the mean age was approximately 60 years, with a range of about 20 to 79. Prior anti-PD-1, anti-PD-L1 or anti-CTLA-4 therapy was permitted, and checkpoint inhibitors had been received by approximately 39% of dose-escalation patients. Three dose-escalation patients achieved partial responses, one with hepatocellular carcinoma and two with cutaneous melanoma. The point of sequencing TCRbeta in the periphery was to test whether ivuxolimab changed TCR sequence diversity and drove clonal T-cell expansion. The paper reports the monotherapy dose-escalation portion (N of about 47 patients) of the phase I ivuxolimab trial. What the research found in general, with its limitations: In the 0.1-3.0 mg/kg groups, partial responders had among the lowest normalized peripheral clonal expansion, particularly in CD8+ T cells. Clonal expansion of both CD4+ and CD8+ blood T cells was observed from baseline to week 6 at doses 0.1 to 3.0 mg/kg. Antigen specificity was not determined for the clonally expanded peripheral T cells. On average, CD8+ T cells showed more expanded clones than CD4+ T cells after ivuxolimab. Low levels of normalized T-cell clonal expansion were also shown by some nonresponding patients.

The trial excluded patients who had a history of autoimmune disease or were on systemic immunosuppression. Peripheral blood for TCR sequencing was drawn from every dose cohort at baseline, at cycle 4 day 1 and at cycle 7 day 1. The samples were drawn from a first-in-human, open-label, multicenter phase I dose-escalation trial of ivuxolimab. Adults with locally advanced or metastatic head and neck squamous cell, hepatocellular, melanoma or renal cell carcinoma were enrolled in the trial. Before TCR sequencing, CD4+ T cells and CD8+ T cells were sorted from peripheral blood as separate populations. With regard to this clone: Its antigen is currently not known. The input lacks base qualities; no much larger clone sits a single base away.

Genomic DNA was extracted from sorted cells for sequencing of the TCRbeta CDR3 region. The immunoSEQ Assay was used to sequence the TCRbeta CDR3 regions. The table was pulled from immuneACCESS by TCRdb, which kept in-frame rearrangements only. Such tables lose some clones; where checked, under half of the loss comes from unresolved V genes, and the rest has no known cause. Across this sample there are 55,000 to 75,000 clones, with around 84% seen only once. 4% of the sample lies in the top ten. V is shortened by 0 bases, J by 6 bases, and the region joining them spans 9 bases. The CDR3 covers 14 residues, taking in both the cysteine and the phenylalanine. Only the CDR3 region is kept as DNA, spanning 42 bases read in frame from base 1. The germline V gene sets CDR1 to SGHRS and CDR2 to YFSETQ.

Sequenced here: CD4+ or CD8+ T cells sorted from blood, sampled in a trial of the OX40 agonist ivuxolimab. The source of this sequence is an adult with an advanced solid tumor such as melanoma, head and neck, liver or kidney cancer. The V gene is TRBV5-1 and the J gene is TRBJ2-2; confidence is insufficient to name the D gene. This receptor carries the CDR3 CASSLVLSPGELFF. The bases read TGCGCCAGCAGCTTGGTCCTCAGTCCCGGGGAGCTGTTTTTT.